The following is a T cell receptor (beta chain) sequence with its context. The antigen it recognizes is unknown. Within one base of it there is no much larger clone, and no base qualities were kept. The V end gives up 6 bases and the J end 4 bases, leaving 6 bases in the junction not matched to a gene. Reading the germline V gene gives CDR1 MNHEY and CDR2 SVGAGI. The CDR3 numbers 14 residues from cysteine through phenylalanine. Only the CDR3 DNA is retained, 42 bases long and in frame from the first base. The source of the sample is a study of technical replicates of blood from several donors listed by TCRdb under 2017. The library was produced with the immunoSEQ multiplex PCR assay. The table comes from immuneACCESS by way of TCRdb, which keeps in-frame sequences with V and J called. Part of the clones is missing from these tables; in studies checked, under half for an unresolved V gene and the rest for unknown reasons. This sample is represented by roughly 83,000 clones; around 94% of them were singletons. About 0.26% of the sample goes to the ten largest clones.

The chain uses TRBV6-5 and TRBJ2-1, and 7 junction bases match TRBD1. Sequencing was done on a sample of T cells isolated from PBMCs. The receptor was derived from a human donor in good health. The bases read TGTGCCAGCAGCCCCGGGACAGTATACAATGAGCAGTTCTTC. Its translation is CASSPGTVYNEQFF.